This TCR beta chain is from a study of blood T cell repertoires in COVID-19. Study-wide background: COVID-19 samples collected from the United States, Italy and Spain covered acute and convalescent phases.

The length of the CDR3 is 13 residues. CDR1 and CDR2 (germline): GTSNPN, SVGIG (reference sequence). The V and J ends lost 2 bases and 2 bases respectively, with 9 bases between them. This table comes from immunoSEQ multiplex PCR, and its TCRdb copy is limited to in-frame clones, with some not included. The data show roughly 250,000 clones, around 82% seen once. The sequence derives from a woman in her 40s who had been exposed to COVID-19. The chain carries TRBV30 and TRBJ1-1; the D is unclear. The sample taken for sequencing was PBMCs or T cells enriched from blood (not recorded which). CDR3 protein: CAWSTDTNTEAFF. The CDR3 bases are TGTGCCTGGAGTACCGACACCAACACTGAAGCTTTCTTT.